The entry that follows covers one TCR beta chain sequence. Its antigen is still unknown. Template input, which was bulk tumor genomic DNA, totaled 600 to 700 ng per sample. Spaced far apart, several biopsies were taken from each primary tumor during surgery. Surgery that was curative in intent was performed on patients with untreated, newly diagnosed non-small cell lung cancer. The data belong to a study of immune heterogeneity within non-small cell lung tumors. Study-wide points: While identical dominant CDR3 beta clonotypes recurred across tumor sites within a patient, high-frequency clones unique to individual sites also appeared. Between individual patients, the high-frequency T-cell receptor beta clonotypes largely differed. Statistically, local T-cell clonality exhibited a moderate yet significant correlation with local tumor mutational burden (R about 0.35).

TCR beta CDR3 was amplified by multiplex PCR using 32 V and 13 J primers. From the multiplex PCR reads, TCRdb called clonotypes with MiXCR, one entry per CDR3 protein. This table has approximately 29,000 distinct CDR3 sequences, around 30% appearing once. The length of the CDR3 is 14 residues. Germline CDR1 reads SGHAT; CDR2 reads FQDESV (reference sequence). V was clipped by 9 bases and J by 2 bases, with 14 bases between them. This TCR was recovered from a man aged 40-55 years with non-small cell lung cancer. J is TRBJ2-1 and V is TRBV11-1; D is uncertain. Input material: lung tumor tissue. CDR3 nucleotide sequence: TGTGCCAGTATGGTGGTAAGGACCTACAATGAGCAGTTCTTC. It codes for CASMVVRTYNEQFF. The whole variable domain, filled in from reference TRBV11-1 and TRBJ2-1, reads EAEVAQSPRYKITEKSQAVAFWCDPISGHATLYWYRQILGQGPELLVQFQDESVVDDSQLPKDRFSAERLKGVDSTLKIQPAELGDSAMYLCASMVVRTYNEQFFGPGTRLTVL.